This T cell receptor beta chain was found in a study of cytomegalovirus exposure and HLA in healthy donors (dated by TCRdb to about 2017). About the full investigation: In an earlier analysis of 587 of the donors, about 270 Gb of sequence data and approximately 120 million unique TCR beta sequences from about 179 million T cells were reported. Approximately 300 gigabases of sequencing data and tens of millions of unique TCR sequences were included in an early release covering around 650 HLA-typed donors. The genetic ancestry cluster associated with self-reported Caucasian donors included 81% of the approximately 410 genotyped donors. The study was designed to test whether signatures of past pathogen exposure could be identified by cataloging public T cell receptors. The T cell repertoires of several hundred subjects were profiled by immunosequencing and related to cytomegalovirus serostatus. In addition to the first cohort of about 650 subjects, a separate validation cohort of 120 different subjects was used. To predict cytomegalovirus infection status, the study combined high-throughput TCR immunosequencing, statistical association of individual TCRs with disease status, and machine learning. A later analysis re-examined previously published TCR beta repertoires from roughly 650 donors and added high-resolution HLA genotyping to investigate patterns of TCR occurrence. In the later analysis, no new phenotypic data were used to find candidate immune exposures; instead, reliance was placed on TCR beta sequences and their occurrence across donors. In an earlier analysis of roughly 600 of the donors, high-throughput TCR beta sequencing was used to judge whether each TCR beta V gene segment behaved as functional or pseudogenic. Alongside the repertoire data, information on donor age, sex, ethnicity and CMV serostatus was compiled. In a later genetic analysis, genome-wide SNP genotypes for about 60% of the 666 donors were used, and that subset was treated as a discovery cohort. Every repertoire in the discovery cohort had been generated on one and the same sequencing platform. HLA typing included class I and class II loci at four-digit resolution. The number of typed donors differed by locus: about 620-640 for A, B, C, DRB1 and DQB1; approximately 530 for DQA1; 606 for DPA1; and 400 to 480 for DPB1. Because of strong linkage in the cohort, five DR-DQ haplotypes were treated as single units for association and clustering. Among about 400 genotyped donors of the cohort, an average of about 240,000 unique TCR beta nucleotide sequences was sequenced per donor, of which roughly 17% were non-productive.

The library was made by the immunoSEQ multiplex PCR assay. For the multiplex PCR, a mixture combining 60 forward primers for TCR Vbeta segments and 13 reverse primers for TCR Jbeta segments was used. The CDR3 region of rearranged TCR beta genes was amplified from genomic DNA by a multiplex PCR assay. On the Illumina HiSeq System, the amplified TCR beta libraries were sequenced as 87-base-pair reads. As for the authors' bioinformatics: A later analysis counted around 72 million unique TCR beta chains across the 550 to 750 repertoires, and some 11 million of these chains were shared by at least two donors. To remove PCR and sequencing errors, raw reads were error-corrected and collapsed into unique sequences using a nearest-neighbor algorithm that merged closely related sequences. Alignment of CDR3 sequences to IMGT reference sequences was used to assign V, D and J gene segments. For a sequence to be retained, a match of at least six nucleotides was required to both a V gene segment and a J gene segment. A rearrangement was called productive if the CDR3 had no stop codons and remained in frame with V and J, and every other rearrangement was called non-productive. Following IMGT convention, CDR3 was defined as the stretch from the second conserved V-encoded cysteine to the conserved J-encoded phenylalanine. The earlier analysis of 500 to 650 of the donors excluded any sequence lacking an unambiguous match to a single V gene segment. An earlier analysis of about 600 of the donors called V segments functional above 56.7% productive rearrangements and segregating when the between-donor standard deviation exceeded 5%. A statistical classification framework was built for diagnosing cytomegalovirus status from the catalog of TCR beta chain sequences. V and J gene assignment, in a later analysis, came from comparing TCR nucleotide sequences with IMGT/GENE-DB human TR gene sequences. The TCRdist pipeline was used in a later analysis to assign CDR3 sequences and most-parsimonious VDJ recombination scenarios. A later analysis defined each TCR beta chain by its CDR3 amino acid sequence plus V-gene family, and excluded reads lacking a unique V-gene family. In a later analysis, fewer than 600 highly shared, low-generation-probability nucleotide sequences were removed to address suspected cross-contamination and a sequencing artifact. In a later analysis, a clonal expansion index was calculated for each public chain from normalized within-repertoire ranks of inferred template counts. In a later analysis, generation probabilities were computed with a VDJ recombination model fitted to out-of-frame rearrangements, and the resulting probabilities were checked against IGoR. In a later analysis, hypergeometric tests were used to score TCR-TCR, TCR-HLA and TCR-CMV co-occurrence, with a repertoire-size bias correction applied to TCR pairs. In a later analysis, false discovery rates were estimated by permuting HLA or CMV assignments 20 times. In a later analysis, co-occurring TCRs were grouped with DBSCAN, and TCRdist sequence similarity was added when clustering was performed within HLA-allele-positive subsets. Repertoires with fewer than 30,000 or more than 120,000 public chains, plus five repertoires with anomalous nucleotide sharing, were excluded from co-occurrence clustering. Held by TCRdb, this immuneACCESS table contains in-frame sequences only and omits some clones. Under half of the omission traces to an unresolved V gene where checked; the cause of the rest is unknown. From that table come the V and J calls and clone size; the DNA was used to work out D and trimming. Here the sample has around 64,000 clones; around four fifths occur a single time. 22% of the sample comes from the top ten.

The cohort comprised some 730 healthy bone marrow donors. All cohort members were sampled while nominally healthy, although unrecorded immune exposures were likely present. The donor was CMV seropositive and was included in the group of 289 seropositive cohort members. A peripheral blood sample was collected from each donor, and TCR beta sequencing was performed on peripheral blood mononuclear cells. The Qiagen DNeasy Blood Extraction Kit was used to extract genomic DNA from the blood cell samples. The CDR3 numbers 14 residues from cysteine through phenylalanine. The kept DNA is CDR3 alone, 42 bases in frame from the first base. V is shortened by 5 bases, J by 1 base, and the region joining them spans 11 bases. CDR1 and CDR2 (MDHEN, SYDVKM) derive from the germline V gene. Overall study outcomes, separate from this receptor: A cluster of highly shared sequence variants was judged likely to represent a technical artifact of the sequencing pipeline. Cytomegalovirus status was reported to be diagnosed by the classifier with high specificity and sensitivity in both the original and validation cohorts. Several of the top co-occurrence clusters appeared to be linked to parvovirus B19, influenza, CMV and Epstein-Barr virus, according to a later analysis. Roughly uniform sequencing depth across donors was assumed in presence/absence analyses, although this assumption may not hold. A later analysis found that TCR association rates varied across HLA loci, with DRB1 alleles showing the most associated TCRs and HLA-C alleles the fewest. The 87-base-pair reads could not distinguish some IMGT-functional V segments, including TRBV6-2 and TRBV6-3, so those segments were excluded. CMV serostatus was the only immune exposure information available for the cohort. Linkage disequilibrium might explain the correlated functional status among segregating V segments, but an unknown experimental factor could not be ruled out. Three of the identified cytomegalovirus-associated TCR beta chains were confirmed in vitro to be specific for cytomegalovirus antigens. In a later analysis, HLA-associated TCR beta chains showed more clonal expansion and lower generation probabilities than non-associated chains that were equally common. A later analysis found that most CMV-associated TCR beta chains appeared HLA-restricted, with HLA associations seemingly driven largely by CMV exposure. In a later analysis, over 15,000 TCR beta sequences were associated with specific HLA alleles at a false discovery rate of 0.05. Across donors, most TCR sequences were observed very rarely, whereas some public TCRs were present in many individuals. An earlier analysis of 587 of the donors showed that most TCR beta V segments appeared in productive rearrangements either about 87% or about 30% of the time, which broadly matched IMGT annotations. In a later genetic analysis, fewer N-insertions in productive TCRs were reported among donors in an Asian-associated ancestry cluster than the approximately 710-donor mean. V-gene and J-gene trimming of TCR beta chains was associated with a missense DCLRE1C variant in a later genetic analysis, and the association was replicated in an independent cohort. When HLA alleles, especially DR and DQ, strongly co-occurred, attributing TCR associations to individual alleles was difficult. Because HLA typing was missing for some donors at each locus, association tests included only the typed subset. The authors suggested that the approach could potentially be extended to other disease states and immunological phenotypes. Approximately 18 rarely observed V segments, including chromosome 9 orphons, were excluded from the earlier analysis of approximately 600 of the donors because counts were too low. Only TCR beta chains were sequenced in this cohort, and the absence of alpha or paired-chain data limited detectable features. A total of fewer than 200 TCR beta chains were listed by the study as associated with cytomegalovirus. A further reported finding was that TCR beta sequences accurately predicted the HLA-A and HLA-B alleles for most subjects in the first cohort.

Comments on this clone: This clone's antigen is unknown. No quality values exist for individual bases; no much larger clone is one base distant.

This sequence was found in a woman between 25 and 40 years old in good health and CMV-seropositive. The sequenced sample consisted of PBMCs. The chain employs TRBV28 and TRBJ1-1; the D segment cannot be called with confidence. The sequenced DNA: TGTGCCAGCAGTCAACCCACAGCGAACACTGAAGCTTTCTTT. Its translation is CASSQPTANTEAFF.